This T cell receptor beta chain is from a study of shared clonotypes between healthy human individuals. Data came from immunoSEQ multiplex PCR; TCRdb stores just in-frame clones and leaves some out. The sample yields 2 million to 2.5 million clones, 85% to 95% seen once. This clone came up a few times. Terminally differentiated effector memory CD45RA+ cells were excluded from the naive CD8 cells, which were CD45RO-negative and positively selected for CCR7. Germline lookup yields CDR1 LNHNV and CDR2 YYDKDF (reference sequence). V trimming: 4 bases; J trimming: 8 bases; junction bases outside the gene matches: 13. CDR3 length: 16 amino acids.

The clonotype was recovered from a man younger than 35 in good health. Some clones in this sample may be carry-over from other donors' samples. This chain uses TRBV15 with TRBJ1-5; 8 bases map to TRBD1. Sample: naive CD8+ T cells from PBMCs. The CDR3 region has the DNA TGTGCCACCAGCACCGGCAGGGGGCTCTCGGGGAAGCCCCAGCATTTT. It specifies CATSTGRGLSGKPQHF.